There are many counts of the clone carrying this TCR beta chain. This entry comes from a study of human T cells and chemical hapten exposure. About the research overall: Patch tests applied 0.01% DPC to the upper back, read at 6 days.

The CDR3 spans 9 residues. V lost 8 bases, J lost 6 bases, and 8 bases lay in between. CDR1 and CDR2 (germline): SQVTM, ANQGSEA. Documented time point: patch test 2, 6 weeks after DPC sensitization. The treatment is: therapeutic diphenylcyclopropenone sensitization with weekly scalp DPC. Participating donors were patients with alopecia, aged 18 to 70 years, considered appropriate candidates for DPC. The total RNA was obtained from whole blood that was not fractionated. The library gave individual cDNA molecules unique molecular identifiers. Each CDR3 protein gets one entry after TCRdb re-called the RACE reads with MiXCR. Seen here are about 380,000 distinct CDR3 sequences, roughly 6.3% observed once, and the top ten hold about 5.4%.

The source was whole blood, collected in connection with sensitization to the hapten diphenylcyclopropenone (DPC). This clonotype was sampled from a woman aged 18-29 years with alopecia areata. Some clones in this sample may be carry-over from other donors' samples. The chain has TRBV29-1 and TRBJ2-7, with a possible D match to TRBD1 (5 bases). The CDR3 bases are TGCAGCCCCCAGGGCGAGCAGTACTTC. It specifies CSPQGEQYF.